This T cell receptor beta chain comes out of a study of control samples from healthy donors and cancer patients. The assay was immunoSEQ multiplex PCR, and TCRdb's table has in-frame clones only and misses some. The sample yields roughly 74,000 clones, approximately 94% seen once. CDR1 is KGHSH and CDR2 is LQKENI in the germline V gene. V lost 4 bases and J lost 5; bases outside the gene matches: 4. The CDR3 spans 13 residues. Sequencing was performed on blood. The J gene is TRBJ1-1, the V gene TRBV18; TRBD1 matches at 7 bases. The source is a woman aged 18-30 years in good health. In DNA, the CDR3 is TGTGCCAGCTCACAGGGGGCCAGAACTGAAGCTTTCTTT. Translated, it gives CASSQGARTEAFF.